This T cell receptor beta chain is from a study of cytomegalovirus exposure and HLA in healthy donors. CDR3 length: 13 amino acids. V was pared by 3 bases and J by 7 bases, with 10 bases between. Germline-derived CDR1 and CDR2 are MDHEN and SYDVKM. PCR was performed using 60 Vbeta and 13 Jbeta primers. Assay used: immunoSEQ multiplex PCR; TCRdb lists only in-frame clones, some missing. The table includes more than 45,000 clones, approximately 63% detected once. Input material: PBMCs. This sequence originates from a woman in her sixties in good health and CMV-seropositive. The J gene is TRBJ1-5, the V gene TRBV28; D ambiguous. In DNA form, the CDR3 reads TGTGCCAGCAGTTTGTTTCTATTCCAGCCCCAGCATTTT. This encodes CASSLFLFQPQHF.